This is a list of T cell receptor beta chains from one sample in a study of cytomegalovirus exposure and HLA in healthy donors. Data came from immunoSEQ multiplex PCR; TCRdb stores just in-frame clones and leaves some out. The sample records over 120,000 clones, roughly 89% being singletons. Sequenced material: PBMCs. The receptors shown here come from a woman aged 18-35 years in good health and CMV-seropositive. The CDR3 runs from the conserved cysteine through the conserved F or W. Each record gives: D gene, V gene, clone size, J gene, CDR3 protein, CDR3 DNA. The D gene is left open where the match is weak. The size field is filled for only some rows; it gives once, few, many or a size class.

>.|TRBV5-4|.|TRBJ1-2
CASSLGLDSNYGYTF
TGTGCCAGCAGCTTGGGGTTGGACTCTAACTATGGCTACACCTTC
>.|TRBV10-2|.|TRBJ2-5
CASSGTGSGETQYF
TGCGCCAGCAGTGGTACAGGGTCTGGAGAGACCCAGTACTTC
>.|TRBV5-4|.|TRBJ2-5
CASSLAEETQYF
TGTGCCAGCAGCTTGGCTGAAGAGACCCAGTACTTC
>TRBD1|TRBV15|.|TRBJ1-2
CATSRVTGAYGYTF
TGTGCCACCAGCAGAGTGACAGGGGCCTATGGCTACACCTTC
>.|TRBV15|.|TRBJ1-4
CATSRVAGRTNEKLFF
TGTGCCACCAGCAGAGTCGCGGGACGGACTAATGAAAAACTGTTTTTT
>.|TRBV29-1|.|TRBJ1-2
CSVRLRGSGHYPPGYTF
TGCAGCGTTCGCCTAAGGGGCTCGGGACATTATCCCCCTGGCTACACCTTC
>.|TRBV19|.|TRBJ1-1
CASSIGAETEAFF
TGTGCCAGTAGTATTGGGGCAGAGACTGAAGCTTTCTTT
>TRBD1|TRBV20-1|.|TRBJ1-1
CSARGTGEAFF
TGCAGTGCTAGGGGGACAGGAGAAGCTTTCTTT
>TRBD1|TRBV10-3|.|TRBJ2-3
CAIRTGSWMSTDTQYF
TGTGCCATCAGGACAGGGAGTTGGATGAGCACAGATACGCAGTATTTT
>TRBD2|TRBV6-5|.|TRBJ2-7
CASSWASGGTYEQYF
TGTGCCAGCAGTTGGGCTAGCGGGGGCACCTACGAGCAGTACTTC
>.|TRBV6-5|few|TRBJ2-7
CASRTGSGEQYF
TGTGCCAGCCGTACCGGGAGTGGTGAGCAGTACTTC
>TRBD1|TRBV19|.|TRBJ1-6
CASSMGQGGSPLHF
TGTGCCAGTAGTATGGGACAGGGAGGTTCACCCCTCCACTTT
>.|TRBV6-5|.|TRBJ2-7
CASSHQGLQEQYF
TGTGCCAGCAGCCACCAGGGATTGCAGGAGCAGTACTTC
>.|TRBV21-1|.|TRBJ1-6
CASSRGGRSYSPLHF
TGTGCCAGCAGCAGGGGGGGGCGAAGTTATTCACCCCTCCACTTT
>TRBD1|TRBV30|.|TRBJ1-6
CAWSLGWYRGPLDNSPLHF
TGTGCCTGGAGTTTAGGGTGGTACAGGGGCCCACTGGATAATTCACCCCTCCACTTT
>TRBD2|TRBV6-5|once|TRBJ2-3
CASSYRGGGTDTQYF
TGTGCCAGCAGTTACCGGGGGGGAGGGACAGATACGCAGTATTTT
>.|TRBV7-9|.|TRBJ1-2
CASSSSANYGYTF
TGTGCCAGCAGCTCCTCCGCTAACTATGGCTACACCTTC
>TRBD2|TRBV7-2|once|TRBJ2-1
CASSLVGLAGANEQFF
TGTGCCAGCAGCTTAGTCGGGCTAGCGGGGGCAAATGAGCAGTTCTTC
>.|TRBV5-4|.|TRBJ1-1
CASSWEGVLTEAFF
TGTGCCAGCAGCTGGGAAGGGGTTTTAACTGAAGCTTTCTTT
>.|TRBV5-1|.|TRBJ1-1
CASSFSQAGNTEAFF
TGCGCCAGCAGCTTCTCCCAGGCAGGGAACACTGAAGCTTTCTTT
>.|TRBV4-2|.|TRBJ2-5
CASSQDTRETQYF
TGTGCCAGCAGCCAAGACACCCGGGAGACCCAGTACTTC
>TRBD2|TRBV15|.|TRBJ2-7
CATSSRTSGGASEQYF
TGTGCCACCAGCAGCCGGACTAGCGGGGGGGCCAGCGAGCAGTACTTC
>.|TRBV6-5|.|TRBJ1-1
CASSYSSGGRTEAFF
TGTGCCAGCAGTTACTCGAGCGGAGGGAGGACTGAAGCTTTCTTT
>.|TRBV5-1|.|TRBJ1-1
CASSLGPTGMTEAFF
TGCGCCAGCAGCTTGGGACCTACAGGGATGACTGAAGCTTTCTTT
>.|TRBV28|few|TRBJ1-1
CASSLLTENTEAFF
TGTGCCAGCAGTTTACTTACAGAGAACACTGAAGCTTTCTTT
>.|TRBV19|.|TRBJ2-1
CASSIVAPGNRNEQFF
TGTGCCAGTAGTATAGTTGCCCCGGGGAACAGAAATGAGCAGTTCTTC
>TRBD1|TRBV5-4|.|TRBJ2-7
CASSRGGWTGGIDEQYF
TGTGCCAGCAGCCGTGGAGGTTGGACAGGGGGCATAGACGAGCAGTACTTC
>.|TRBV25-1|once|TRBJ1-2
CASSVSRGAGDYGYTF
TGTGCCAGCAGTGTCTCGAGGGGGGCGGGGGACTATGGCTACACCTTC
>.|TRBV4-3|.|TRBJ1-2
CASSPIGGANYGYTF
TGCGCCAGCAGCCCGATCGGCGGGGCTAACTATGGCTACACCTTC
>.|TRBV12-5|.|TRBJ2-1
CASGLSGAHEQFF
TGTGCTAGTGGTTTGTCAGGGGCCCATGAGCAGTTCTTC
>TRBD1|TRBV28|.|TRBJ2-3
CASSRDRGGDTQYF
TGTGCCAGCAGTCGGGACAGGGGGGGGGATACGCAGTATTTT
>TRBD1|TRBV10-1|.|TRBJ2-2
CASSETGVTGELFF
TGCGCCAGCAGTGAGACAGGGGTCACCGGGGAGCTGTTTTTT
>TRBD1|TRBV9|.|TRBJ1-4
CASSGQGSKLFF
TGTGCCAGCAGCGGACAGGGCTCCAAACTGTTTTTT
>TRBD1|TRBV6-5|.|TRBJ1-1
CASSWGVGTGGTEAFF
TGTGCCAGCAGTTGGGGCGTCGGGACAGGGGGGACTGAAGCTTTCTTT
>TRBD1|TRBV6-4|.|TRBJ2-7
CARDRGREDEQYF
TGTGCCAGGGACAGGGGGCGTGAGGACGAGCAGTACTTC
>.|TRBV6-6|.|TRBJ1-2
CASSSQTGPNYGYTF
TGTGCCAGCAGTTCCCAGACAGGTCCTAACTATGGCTACACCTTC
>.|TRBV28|.|TRBJ1-5
CASSDSYQPQHF
TGTGCCAGCAGTGACAGTTACCAGCCCCAGCATTTT
>.|TRBV10-3|.|TRBJ1-1
CAISEPGRNTEAFF
TGTGCCATCAGTGAGCCGGGAAGGAACACTGAAGCTTTCTTT
>TRBD1|TRBV18|.|TRBJ1-2
CASSPDRGYGYTF
TGTGCCAGCTCCCCGGACAGGGGCTACGGCTACACCTTC
>.|TRBV6-6|once|TRBJ1-4
CASSYTQGDEKLFF
TGTGCCAGCAGTTACACACAGGGCGATGAAAAACTGTTTTTT
>.|TRBV5-1|.|TRBJ2-2
CASSLGQEVGELFF
TGCGCCAGCAGCTTGGGACAGGAGGTCGGGGAGCTGTTTTTT
>TRBD2|TRBV7-2|.|TRBJ2-3
CASRLGRGGSDTQYF
TGTGCCAGCAGATTAGGACGGGGGGGCTCAGATACGCAGTATTTT
>.|TRBV28|.|TRBJ1-1
CASSTDRNTEAFF
TGTGCCAGCAGCACAGACAGGAACACTGAAGCTTTCTTT
>.|TRBV6-6|.|TRBJ2-2
CASRRGHSNTGELFF
TGTGCCAGCAGGCGAGGGCATTCGAACACCGGGGAGCTGTTTTTT
>.|TRBV5-6|.|TRBJ1-5
CASSMATGSNQPQHF
TGTGCCAGCAGCATGGCAACGGGAAGCAATCAGCCCCAGCATTTT
>.|TRBV19|.|TRBJ2-7
CASSIGLDISYEQYF
TGTGCCAGTAGTATAGGTCTCGACATATCCTACGAGCAGTACTTC
>TRBD1|TRBV28|once|TRBJ1-2
CASSPGQEYGYTF
TGTGCCAGCAGTCCCGGACAGGAGTATGGCTACACCTTC
>TRBD1|TRBV5-6|few|TRBJ1-4
CASSIGTAEKLFF
TGTGCCAGCAGCATCGGGACAGCCGAAAAACTGTTTTTT
>TRBD2|TRBV7-6|.|TRBJ2-1
CASSRSGLAGATQEQFF
TGTGCCAGCAGCCGGAGCGGGCTAGCGGGGGCTACCCAGGAGCAGTTCTTC
>.|TRBV6-1|.|TRBJ2-1
CASSYSGDDEQFF
TGTGCCAGCAGTTATTCGGGGGACGATGAGCAGTTCTTC